This T cell receptor beta chain is from a study of blood T cell repertoires in COVID-19. V gave up 4 bases and J gave up 13 bases, with 14 bases separating them. Germline values: CDR1 LNHDA, CDR2 SQIVND (reference sequence). CDR3 length: 12 residues. Enrolled during active infection, Seattle patients were then followed longitudinally. Under the authors' procedure: Using reference gene primer amplification, nucleated cell counts were estimated. Profiled with immunoSEQ multiplex PCR; TCRdb holds only in-frame clones, not every one. The D gene and trimming were derived from the DNA, and the V and J assignments and clone size from that table. Of just over 350,000 clones in the sample, 75% to 90% were seen once.

The V call is TRBV19, the J call TRBJ2-1; the D gene is possibly TRBD2 (6 bases). The material sequenced was peripheral blood. The clonotype comes from a woman aged 55-70 years with COVID-19, enrolled during active disease. Here the CDR3 DNA reads TGTGCCAGTAGTACTAGCCGGGAGAATCAGTTCTTC. It specifies CASSTSRENQFF.